Shown below are 6 T cell receptor beta chains from a single sample sequenced in a study of blood T cell repertoires in COVID-19. Sequencing was performed with immunoSEQ multiplex PCR; in TCRdb, only in-frame clones are kept and a portion is missing. Here the sample spans just over 300,000 clones, around 86% being singletons. Input material: PBMCs or T cells enriched from blood (not recorded which). These receptor sequences come from a man younger than 45 who had recovered from COVID-19.

The rearrangement uses TRBV11-3 and TRBJ2-7; tentative D call: TRBD1 (5 bases). The CDR3 consists of 12 residues. V gave up 4 bases and J gave up 6 bases, with 10 bases separating them. Germline assignment: CDR1 SGHNT and CDR2 YENEEA. CDR3 residues: CASSSGRVEQYF. CDR3 in DNA: TGTGCCAGCAGCTCGGGCAGGGTCGAGCAGTACTTC.

The chain links TRBV28 to TRBJ1-4, with 7 bases matching TRBD1. Germline CDR1 reads MDHEN; CDR2 reads SYDVKM. CDR3 size: 14 residues. V was pared by 5 bases and J by 8 bases, with 8 bases of the junction left unmatched. The CDR3 nucleotides are TGTGCCAGCAGTATGCACGGGACAGCCGAAAAACTGTTTTTT. Translated: CASSMHGTAEKLFF.

V is TRBV11-2 and J is TRBJ2-5, with a possible D match to TRBD2 (6 bases). Germline V gene lookup returns CDR1 SGHAT and CDR2 FQNNGV. The CDR3 loop spans 14 amino acids. V lost 5 bases and J lost 3, with 13 bases in between. CDR3 in DNA: TGTGCCAGCAGCCCGGGGGACGGAGAAGAGACCCAGTACTTC. It yields the protein CASSPGDGEETQYF.

The J gene is TRBJ2-7, the V gene TRBV7-8; the match to TRBD1 covers 7 bases. Germline loops: CDR1 SGHVS, CDR2 FQNEAQ. The CDR3 is 16 residues long. V lost 1 base to trimming and J lost 6 bases; unmatched junction nucleotides: 12. The chain's CDR3 is CASSLGTAGGPPEQYF. Written as DNA, the CDR3 is TGTGCCAGCAGCTTAGGTACGGCAGGGGGTCCCCCCGAGCAGTACTTC.

The chain is built from TRBV29-1 and TRBJ1-2; possible D gene TRBD1, 5 bases. The CDR3 length is 12 residues. Germline V gene sequence: CDR1 SQVTM, CDR2 ANQGSEA. Trimming cost V 5 bases and J 3 bases, with 10 bases left between them. The CDR3 here is CSVSAGHYGYTF. In nucleotides, the CDR3 is TGCAGCGTTTCCGCAGGGCACTATGGCTACACCTTC.

This clone was observed a few times. This chain joins TRBV11-3 and TRBJ2-1; D perhaps matches TRBD1 (6 bases). The V gene lost 4 bases and the J gene lost 8 bases, with 15 bases spanning the gap. Germline V lookup: CDR1 SGHNT, CDR2 YENEEA. The CDR3 has 14 amino acids. The CDR3 reads CASSSLTGLYEQFF. The CDR3 DNA is TGTGCCAGCAGCTCCCTAACAGGGCTGTATGAGCAGTTCTTC.